This is a list of T cell receptor beta chains from one sample in a study of early T cells in non-severe SARS-CoV-2 infection. TCRdb re-called the 5' RACE reads with MiXCR, one entry per CDR3 protein. Of about 61,000 distinct CDR3 sequences detected, 11% appear once; the ten largest clones hold under 2%. The sample taken for sequencing was whole blood. The receptor source for this set is an adult who was a healthcare worker with PCR-confirmed SARS-CoV-2 infection or an uninfected control (not recorded which). Both conserved end residues are part of each CDR3. A D gene is named only where the DNA matches it firmly. The size of a clone is reported for some rows only, either as once, few or many, or as a class for expanded clones.

.	TRBV20-1	TRBJ2-1	.	CSGGVGSYNEQFF	TGCAGTGGCGGGGTAGGGTCCTACAATGAGCAGTTCTTC
.	TRBV7-9	TRBJ2-3	.	CASSLGAGTSFQYF	TGTGCCAGCAGCCTAGGGGCAGGCACTTCCTTCCAGTATTTT
TRBD2	TRBV5-5	TRBJ2-2	many	CASSFGAGFTGELFF	TGTGCCAGCAGCTTCGGAGCGGGGTTCACCGGGGAGCTGTTTTTT
.	TRBV12-3/TRBV12-4	TRBJ1-2	.	CASSLMAGVYGYTF	TGTGCCAGCAGTTTAATGGCAGGAGTGTATGGCTACACCTTC
.	TRBV5-1	TRBJ2-2	few	CASSPRTGELFF	TGCGCCAGCAGCCCGCGCACCGGGGAGCTGTTTTTT
.	TRBV2	TRBJ2-6	few	CASSEVTVNVLTF	TGTGCCAGCAGTGAAGTGACAGTCAACGTCCTGACTTTC
.	TRBV20-1	TRBJ2-7	many	CSARAPGGSEQYF	TGCAGTGCTAGAGCCCCCGGGGGCTCCGAGCAGTACTTC
.	TRBV7-2	TRBJ1-3	.	CASSRQGSAGNTIYF	TGTGCCAGCAGCCGCCAAGGTAGCGCCGGAAACACCATATATTTT
TRBD2	TRBV5-1	TRBJ2-3	few	CASSSGLAGAISTDTQYF	TGCGCCAGCAGCTCGGGACTAGCGGGGGCCATTAGCACAGATACGCAGTATTTT
TRBD1	TRBV9	TRBJ2-2	few	CASSSGTGNTGELFF	TGTGCCAGCAGCTCCGGGACAGGGAATACCGGGGAGCTGTTTTTT
.	TRBV20-1	TRBJ2-2	many	CSARYNGPGELFF	TGCAGTGCTAGATATAATGGTCCCGGGGAGCTGTTTTTT
.	TRBV6-5	TRBJ1-1	many	CASSFGTNTEAFF	TGTGCCAGCAGTTTCGGGACGAACACTGAAGCTTTCTTT
TRBD1	TRBV9	TRBJ2-3	many	CASSGDRGDTQYF	TGTGCCAGCAGCGGGGACAGGGGAGATACGCAGTATTTT
TRBD2	TRBV11-2	TRBJ2-1	many	CASSFRRGGYNEQFF	TGTGCCAGCAGCTTCAGGCGGGGGGGATACAATGAGCAGTTCTTC
.	TRBV9	TRBJ1-2	many	CASSVGGTSYGYTF	TGTGCCAGCAGCGTTGGGGGAACGAGCTATGGCTACACCTTC